What follows describes a single T cell receptor beta chain. As yet, its antigen is unknown. The entry originates in a study of cytomegalovirus exposure and HLA in healthy donors. Across the study: Researchers found that roughly 81% of 350 to 500 genotyped donors fell within the Caucasian-associated ancestry cluster. Whole-study results and caveats: The authors later linked a missense DCLRE1C variant to TCR beta V- and J-gene trimming. Presence/absence analyses assumed roughly uniform sequencing depth across donors. For most TCR sequences rarity was the rule, although some public TCRs occurred in many donors.

V was shortened by 5 bases and J by 5 bases, with 13 bases between the two germline ends. CDR1 and CDR2 (germline): SNHLY, FYNNEI. This CDR3 has 13 residues. Vbeta (60) and Jbeta (13) primers were used in the PCR. The assay was immunoSEQ multiplex PCR, and TCRdb's table has in-frame clones only and misses some. The top ten hold roughly 2% of the sample, which has 150,000 to 200,000 clones, roughly 80% seen once. The sequencing input was PBMCs. The receptor comes from a human donor in good health. The chain recombines TRBV2 with TRBJ2-7; tentatively, D is TRBD2 (5 bases). The CDR3 DNA reads TGTGCCAGCAGTTACGTAGCGAACAACGAGCAGTACTTC. Translating it yields CASSYVANNEQYF.